What follows describes a single TCR beta chain. Its specificity is not known. One junction end disagrees with the germline gene, perhaps due to a read error. The investigators amplified TCR beta CDR3 regions from RNA transcripts. When the TCR CDR3 underwent first-round RT-PCR, the HTBI primer set was used. TCRdb processed the multiplex PCR reads anew with MiXCR; each CDR3 protein has one entry. The sample gives about 510,000 distinct CDR3 sequences, 46% of which show up once; approximately 44% is in the top ten. Diagnosing involved the use of clinical symptoms, serum thyroxine and TRAb, thyroid ultrasound and orbital computed tomography. This entry comes from a study of T cells in Graves' hyperthyroidism and ophthalmopathy. General study results and limits: Peripheral blood also featured most of the thyroid clonotypes expanded above 0.001.

The receptor comes from an adult woman with Graves' disease, either hyperthyroidism or ophthalmopathy (not recorded which). Input material: peripheral blood or thyroid tissue (not recorded which).

The CDR3 DNA reads as TGTACCAGCAGCTCGACAGGAGTCGGTCGCGGCTACACCTTC. Its translation is CTSSSTGVGRGYTF. The V call is TRBV7-3, the J call TRBJ1-2; a weak D match, TRBD1 (6 bases). The germline gives CDR1 SGHTA, CDR2 FQGTGA. The CDR3 runs 14 residues. Full variable domain (missing parts from reference TRBV7-3 and TRBJ1-2): GAGVSQTPSNKVTEKGKYVELRCDPISGHTALYWYRQSLGQGPEFLIYFQGTGAADDSGLPNDRFFAVRPEGSVSTLKIQRTERGDSAVYLCTSSSTGVGRGYTFGSGTRLTVV.